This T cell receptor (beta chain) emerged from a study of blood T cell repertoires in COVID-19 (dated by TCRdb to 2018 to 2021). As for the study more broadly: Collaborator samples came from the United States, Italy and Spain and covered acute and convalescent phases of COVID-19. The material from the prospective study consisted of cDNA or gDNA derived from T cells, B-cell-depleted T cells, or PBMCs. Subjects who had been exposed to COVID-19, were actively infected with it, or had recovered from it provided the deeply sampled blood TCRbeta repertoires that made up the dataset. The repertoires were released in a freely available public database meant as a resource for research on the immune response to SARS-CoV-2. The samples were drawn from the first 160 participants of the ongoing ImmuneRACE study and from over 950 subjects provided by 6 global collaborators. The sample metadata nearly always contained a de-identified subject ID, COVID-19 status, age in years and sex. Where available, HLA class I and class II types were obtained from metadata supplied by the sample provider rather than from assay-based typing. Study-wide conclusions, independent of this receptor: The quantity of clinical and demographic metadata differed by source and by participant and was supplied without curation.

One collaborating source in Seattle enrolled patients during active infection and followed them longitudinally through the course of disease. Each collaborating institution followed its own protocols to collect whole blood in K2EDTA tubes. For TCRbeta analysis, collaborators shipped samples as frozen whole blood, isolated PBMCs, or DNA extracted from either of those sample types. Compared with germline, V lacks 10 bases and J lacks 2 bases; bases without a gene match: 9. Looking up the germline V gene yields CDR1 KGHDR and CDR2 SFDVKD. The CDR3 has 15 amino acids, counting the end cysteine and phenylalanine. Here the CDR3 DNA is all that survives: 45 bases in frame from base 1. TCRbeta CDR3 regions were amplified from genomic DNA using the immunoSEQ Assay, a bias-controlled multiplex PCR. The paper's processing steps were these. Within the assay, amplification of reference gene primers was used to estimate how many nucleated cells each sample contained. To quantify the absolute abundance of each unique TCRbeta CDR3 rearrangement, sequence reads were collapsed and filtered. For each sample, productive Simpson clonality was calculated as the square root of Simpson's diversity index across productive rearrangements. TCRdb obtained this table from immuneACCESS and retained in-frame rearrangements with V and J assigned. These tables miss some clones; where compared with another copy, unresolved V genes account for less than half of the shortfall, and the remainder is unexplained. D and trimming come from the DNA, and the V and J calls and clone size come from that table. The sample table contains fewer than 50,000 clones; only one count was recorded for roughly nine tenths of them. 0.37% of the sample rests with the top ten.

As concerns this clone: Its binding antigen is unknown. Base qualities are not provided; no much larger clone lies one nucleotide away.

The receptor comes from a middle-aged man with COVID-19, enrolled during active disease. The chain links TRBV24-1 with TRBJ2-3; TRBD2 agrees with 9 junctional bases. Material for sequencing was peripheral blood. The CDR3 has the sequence CATFSLAGFTDTQYF. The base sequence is TGTGCCACTTTCTCCCTAGCGGGATTCACAGATACGCAGTATTTT.